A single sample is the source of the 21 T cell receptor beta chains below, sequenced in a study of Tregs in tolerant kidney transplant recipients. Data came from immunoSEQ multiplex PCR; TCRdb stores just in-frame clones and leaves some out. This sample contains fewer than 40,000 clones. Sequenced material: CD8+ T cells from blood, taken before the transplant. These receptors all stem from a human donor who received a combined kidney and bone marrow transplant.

CDR3 DNA, as far as it was read: TGCAGTTCTTCCGGGACTAGCGTCTACAATGAG. Amino acid sequence: CSSSGTSVYNE. The whole CDR3 reads CSSSGTSVYNEQFF. This rearrangement joins TRBV20-1 to TRBJ2-1, with TRBD2 matching over 10 bases. The read gets to within 3 residues of the CDR3 end, and the germline J gene fills in the rest. Germline CDR1 DFQATT, CDR2 SNEGSKA (reference sequence). Losses at the gene ends were 8 bases for V and 3 bases for J; bases not matched to a gene: 7. This CDR3 is 14 amino acids long.

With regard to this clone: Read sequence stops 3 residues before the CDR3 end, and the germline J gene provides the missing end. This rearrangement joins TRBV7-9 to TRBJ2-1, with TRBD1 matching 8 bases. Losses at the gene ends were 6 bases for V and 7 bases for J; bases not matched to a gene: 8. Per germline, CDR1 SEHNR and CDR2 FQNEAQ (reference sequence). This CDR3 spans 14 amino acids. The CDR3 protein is CASRSGQGPNEQFF. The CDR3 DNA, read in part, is TGTGCCAGCAGATCAGGACAGGGCCCTAATGAG.

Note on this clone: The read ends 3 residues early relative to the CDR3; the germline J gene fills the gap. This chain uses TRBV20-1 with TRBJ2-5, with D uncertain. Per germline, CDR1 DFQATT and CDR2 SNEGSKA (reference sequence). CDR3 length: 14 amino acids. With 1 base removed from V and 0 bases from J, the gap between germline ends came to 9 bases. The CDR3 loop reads CSARGVRYQETQYF. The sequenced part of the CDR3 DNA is TGCAGTGCTAGAGGTGTCAGATACCAAGAGACC.

The CDR3 here is CASSYRADTGELFF. The sequenced part of the CDR3 DNA is TGTGCCAGCAGTTACAGGGCAGATACCGGGGAG. The genes are TRBV6-2 or TRBV6-3 and TRBJ2-2; no firm D call. The CDR3 is cut off 3 residues early in the read; its end comes from the germline J gene. This CDR3 has 14 residues. Germline CDR1 and CDR2: MNHEY and SVGEGT. The V end was cut by 2 bases, the J end by 5 bases, with 9 bases between.

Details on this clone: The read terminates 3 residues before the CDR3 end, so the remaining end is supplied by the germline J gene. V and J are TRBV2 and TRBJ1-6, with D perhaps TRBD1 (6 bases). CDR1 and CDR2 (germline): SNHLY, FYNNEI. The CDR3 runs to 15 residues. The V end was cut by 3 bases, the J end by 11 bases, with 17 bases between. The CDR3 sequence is CASSDRDTRTTPLHF. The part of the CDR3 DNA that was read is TGTGCCAGCAGTGATCGGGACACCCGGACAACACCC.

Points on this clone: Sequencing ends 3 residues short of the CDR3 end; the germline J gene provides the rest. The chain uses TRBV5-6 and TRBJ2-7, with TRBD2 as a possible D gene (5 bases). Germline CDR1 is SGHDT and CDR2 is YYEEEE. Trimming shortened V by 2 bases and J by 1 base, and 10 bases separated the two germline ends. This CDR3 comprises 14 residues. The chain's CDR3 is CASSLPAESYEQYF. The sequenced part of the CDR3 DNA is TGTGCCAGCAGCTTACCAGCGGAGTCCTACGAG.

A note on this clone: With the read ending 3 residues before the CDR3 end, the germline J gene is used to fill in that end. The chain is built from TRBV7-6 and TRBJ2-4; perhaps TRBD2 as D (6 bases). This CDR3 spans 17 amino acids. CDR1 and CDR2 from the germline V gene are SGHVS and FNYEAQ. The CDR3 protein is CASSLTPHGLRDSLQYF. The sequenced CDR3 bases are TGTGCCAGCAGCTTAACCCCCCACGGCCTCCGGGACTCTCTT.

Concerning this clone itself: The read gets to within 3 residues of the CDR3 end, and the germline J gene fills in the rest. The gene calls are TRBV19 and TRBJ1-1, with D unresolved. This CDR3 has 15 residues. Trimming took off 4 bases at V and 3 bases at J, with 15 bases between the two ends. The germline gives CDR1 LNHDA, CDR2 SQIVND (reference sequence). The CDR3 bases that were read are TGTGCCAGTAGTACCCTCGCGGGCCTGGACACTGAA. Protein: CASSTLAGLDTE. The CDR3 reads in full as CASSTLAGLDTEAFF.

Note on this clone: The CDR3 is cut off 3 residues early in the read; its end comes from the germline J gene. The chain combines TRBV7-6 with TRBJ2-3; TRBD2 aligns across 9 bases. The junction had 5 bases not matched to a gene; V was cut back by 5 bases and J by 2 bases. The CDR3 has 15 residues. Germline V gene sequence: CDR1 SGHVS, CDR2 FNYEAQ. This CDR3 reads CASSPRGGDTDTQYF. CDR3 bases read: TGTGCCAGCAGCCCGCGCGGGGGGGACACAGATACG.

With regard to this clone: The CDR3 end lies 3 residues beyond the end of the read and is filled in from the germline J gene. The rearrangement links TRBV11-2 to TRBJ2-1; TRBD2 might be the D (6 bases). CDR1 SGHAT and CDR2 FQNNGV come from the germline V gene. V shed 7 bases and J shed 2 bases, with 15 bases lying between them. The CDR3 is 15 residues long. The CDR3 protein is CASTEEAGAYNEQFF. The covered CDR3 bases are TGTGCCAGCACCGAGGAAGCGGGCGCCTACAATGAG.

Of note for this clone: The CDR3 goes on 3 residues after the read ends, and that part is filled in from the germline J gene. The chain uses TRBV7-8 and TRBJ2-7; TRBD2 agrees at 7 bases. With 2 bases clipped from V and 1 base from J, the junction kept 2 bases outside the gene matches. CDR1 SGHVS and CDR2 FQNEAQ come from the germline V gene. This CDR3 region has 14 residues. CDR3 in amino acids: CASSLSGASYEQYF. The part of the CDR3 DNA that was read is TGTGCCAGCAGCTTAAGCGGGGCTTCCTACGAG.

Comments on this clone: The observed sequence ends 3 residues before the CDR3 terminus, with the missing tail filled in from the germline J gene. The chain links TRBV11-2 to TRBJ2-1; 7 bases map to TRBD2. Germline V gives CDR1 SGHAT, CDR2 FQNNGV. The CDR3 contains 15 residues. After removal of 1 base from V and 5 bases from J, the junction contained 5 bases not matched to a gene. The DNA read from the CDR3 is TGTGCCAGCAGCTTAGTCGGGGGGTCTAACAATGAG. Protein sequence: CASSLVGGSNNE. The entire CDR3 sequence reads CASSLVGGSNNEQFF.

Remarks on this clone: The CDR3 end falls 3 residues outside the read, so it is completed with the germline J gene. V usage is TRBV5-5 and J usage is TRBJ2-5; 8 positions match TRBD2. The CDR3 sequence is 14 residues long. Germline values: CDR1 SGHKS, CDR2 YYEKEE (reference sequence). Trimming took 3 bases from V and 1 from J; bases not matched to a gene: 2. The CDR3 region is CASSSGGPQETQYF. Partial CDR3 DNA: TGTGCCAGCAGCTCGGGGGGGCCCCAAGAGACC.

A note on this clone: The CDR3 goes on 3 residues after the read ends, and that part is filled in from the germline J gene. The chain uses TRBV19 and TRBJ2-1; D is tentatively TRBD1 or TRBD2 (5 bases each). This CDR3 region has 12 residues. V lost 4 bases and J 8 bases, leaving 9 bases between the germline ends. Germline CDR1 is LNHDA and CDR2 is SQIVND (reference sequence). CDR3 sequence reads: CASSNQGDEQFF. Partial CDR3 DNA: TGTGCCAGTAGTAACCAGGGAGATGAG.

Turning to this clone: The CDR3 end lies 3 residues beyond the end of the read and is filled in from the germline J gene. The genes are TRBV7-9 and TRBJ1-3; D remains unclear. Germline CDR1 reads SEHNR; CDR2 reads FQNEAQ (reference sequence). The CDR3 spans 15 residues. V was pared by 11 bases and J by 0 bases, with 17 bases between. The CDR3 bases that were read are TGTGCCGCCTGGGCGGGTAGCAGCTCTGGAAACACC. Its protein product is CAAWAGSSSGNT. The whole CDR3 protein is CAAWAGSSSGNTIYF.

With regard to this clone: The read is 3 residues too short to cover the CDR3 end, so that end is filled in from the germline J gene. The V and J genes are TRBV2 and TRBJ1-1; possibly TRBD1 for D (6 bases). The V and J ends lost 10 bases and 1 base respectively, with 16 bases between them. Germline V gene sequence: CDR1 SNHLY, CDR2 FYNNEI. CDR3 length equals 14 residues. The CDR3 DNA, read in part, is TGTGCCAACTTACAGCAGGGGTCGAACACTGAA. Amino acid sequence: CANLQQGSNTE. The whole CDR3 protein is CANLQQGSNTEAFF.

CDR3 region: CASLPGPLDTEAFF. The DNA read from the CDR3 is TGCGCCAGTCTCCCTGGGCCCTTGGACACTGAA. This chain links TRBV5-1 with TRBJ1-1, with no clear D. The missing CDR3 end, 3 residues past where the read stops, is filled in from the germline J gene. CDR1 and CDR2 from the germline V gene are SGHRS and YFSETQ. The CDR3 consists of 14 residues. Between the trimmed V and J ends, which lost 8 bases and 3 bases, there was a span of 17 bases.

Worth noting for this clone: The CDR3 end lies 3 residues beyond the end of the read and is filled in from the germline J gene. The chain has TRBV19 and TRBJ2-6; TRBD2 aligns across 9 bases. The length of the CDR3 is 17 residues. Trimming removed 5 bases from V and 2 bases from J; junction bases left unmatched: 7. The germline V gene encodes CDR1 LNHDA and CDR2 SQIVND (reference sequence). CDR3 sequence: CASSLGLAIAGANVLTF. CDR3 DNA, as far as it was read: TGTGCCAGTAGTCTGGGACTAGCCATCGCTGGGGCCAACGTC.

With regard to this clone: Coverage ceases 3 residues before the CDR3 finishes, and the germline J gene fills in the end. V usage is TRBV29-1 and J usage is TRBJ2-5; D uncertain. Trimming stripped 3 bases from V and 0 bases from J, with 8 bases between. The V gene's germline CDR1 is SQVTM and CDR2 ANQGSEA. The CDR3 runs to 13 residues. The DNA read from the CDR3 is TGCAGCGTTGACTTTTTGTACCAAGAGACC. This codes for CSVDFLYQET. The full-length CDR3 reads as CSVDFLYQETQYF.

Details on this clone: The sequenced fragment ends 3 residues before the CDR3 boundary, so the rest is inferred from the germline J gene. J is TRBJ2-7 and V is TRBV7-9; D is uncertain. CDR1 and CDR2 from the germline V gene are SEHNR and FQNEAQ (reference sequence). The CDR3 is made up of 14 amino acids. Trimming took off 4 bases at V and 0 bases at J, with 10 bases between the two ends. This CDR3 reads CASSSSNVSYEQYF. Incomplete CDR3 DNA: TGTGCCAGCAGCTCAAGCAACGTCTCCTACGAG.

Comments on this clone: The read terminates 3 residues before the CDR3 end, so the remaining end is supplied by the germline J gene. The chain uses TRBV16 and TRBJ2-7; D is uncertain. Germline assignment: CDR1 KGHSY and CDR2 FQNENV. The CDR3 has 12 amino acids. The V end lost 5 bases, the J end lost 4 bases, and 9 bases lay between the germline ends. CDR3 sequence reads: CASSGTRYEQYF. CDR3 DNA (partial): TGTGCCAGCAGCGGTACAAGGTACGAG.